This T cell receptor beta chain was sequenced for a study of blood T cell repertoires in COVID-19 (dated by TCRdb to 2018 to 2020). Background for the entire study: Collaborator samples came from the United States, Italy and Spain and covered acute and convalescent phases of COVID-19. A de-identified subject ID, COVID-19 status, age in years and sex were almost always included in the sample metadata. Where available, HLA class I and class II types were obtained from metadata supplied by the sample provider rather than from assay-based typing. The material from the prospective study consisted of cDNA or gDNA derived from T cells, B-cell-depleted T cells, or PBMCs. The repertoires were released in a freely available public database intended as a resource for research on the immune response to SARS-CoV-2. The samples were drawn from two sources: the first 160 participants of the ongoing ImmuneRACE study, and 1,000 to 1,500 subjects contributed by 6 global collaborators. Subjects who had been exposed to COVID-19, were actively infected with it, or had recovered from it provided the deeply sampled blood TCRbeta repertoires that made up the dataset. The paper's findings and limits, for the study overall: Clinical and demographic metadata were provided uncurated, with the amount varying by source and participant.

At one collaborating source in Seattle, patients were enrolled during active infection and were followed longitudinally through the course of disease. Each collaborating institution followed its own protocols to collect whole blood in K2EDTA tubes. For TCRbeta analysis, collaborator samples were shipped as frozen whole blood, as isolated PBMCs, or as DNA extracted from either sample type. The V and J ends are trimmed by 1 base and 6 bases, leaving 17 bases between them. The germline V gene (reference sequence) supplies CDR1 LNHNV and CDR2 YYDKDF. From the cysteine through the phenylalanine, the CDR3 covers 16 amino acids. Kept here is only the CDR3 DNA, which spans 48 bases and is read in frame from base 1. As regards this clone: Its binding antigen is unknown. The sample holds no much larger clone one base away, and base qualities are not on file.

TCRbeta CDR3 regions were amplified from genomic DNA using the immunoSEQ Assay, a bias-controlled multiplex PCR. Under the source paper's analysis protocol: Within the assay, amplification of reference gene primers was used to estimate how many nucleated cells each sample contained. To quantify the absolute abundance of each unique TCRbeta CDR3 rearrangement, sequence reads were collapsed and filtered. For each sample, productive Simpson clonality was calculated as the square root of Simpson's diversity index across productive rearrangements. TCRdb stores this immuneACCESS table with in-frame sequences only. Part of the clones is absent; in the studies checked, under half of the shortfall reflects unresolved V genes, and no reason is known for the rest. V and J calls and clone size come straight from that table; D and trimming were deduced from the DNA. The sample table lists some 350,000 clones, approximately 87% of them with a count of one. About 6.3% of the sample belongs to the ten largest clones.

The specimen sequenced was peripheral blood. The chain is encoded by TRBV15 joined to TRBJ2-3, and TRBD2 may be the D gene, going by 6 matching bases. The TCR sequence derives from a woman between 50 and 59 years old with COVID-19, enrolled during active disease. Read as DNA, the sequence is TGTGCCACCAGCAGAGGACCGGGACTCAAGTCGGATACGCAGTATTTT. This gives the protein CATSRGPGLKSDTQYF.